The 5 T cell receptor beta chains in this list originate from one sample, sequenced in a study of CD8 T cells in ankylosing spondylitis. General observations from the study: Made up of about eight highly homologous variants, a TCR beta motif appeared characteristic of ankylosing spondylitis blood.

TCRdb independently ran MiXCR on the 5' RACE reads; one entry per CDR3 protein. The sample has almost 400,000 distinct CDR3 sequences, about a fifth seen once. These TCRs are of unknown antigen specificity. Sequencing was carried out using blood, either unsorted or a sorted T cell fraction (not recorded which). These receptors were taken from a male donor with ankylosing spondylitis.

The chain joins TRBV20-1 to TRBJ2-3; perhaps D is TRBD1 or TRBD2 (5 bases each). The ends were cut back, 5 bases at V and 7 bases at J, with 19 bases in the middle. Germline CDR1 and CDR2: DFQATT and SNEGSKA (reference sequence). The CDR3 contains 14 residues. The CDR3 loop is CSAERGSGSNTQYF. CDR3 nucleotide sequence: TGCAGTGCTGAGAGGGGCAGCGGAAGCAATACGCAGTATTTT.

The rearrangement links TRBV10-3 to TRBJ2-5; D call uncertain. The germline V gene has CDR1 ENHRY and CDR2 SYGVKD. V was cut by 0 bases and J by 1 base, with 9 bases left in between. The CDR3 is made up of 15 amino acids. The CDR3: CAISESKGFQETQYF. The CDR3 DNA is TGTGCCATCAGTGAGTCGAAAGGGTTCCAAGAGACCCAGTACTTC.

The rearrangement joins TRBV5-1 to TRBJ2-2, with D tentatively TRBD2 (5 bases). V was pared by 1 base and J by 8 bases, with 9 bases between. The CDR3 is 13 amino acids. The germline CDR1 and CDR2 sequences are SGHRS and YFSETQ. CDR3 region: CASSLNPGGELFF. The CDR3, as DNA: TGCGCCAGCAGCTTGAACCCGGGGGGGGAGCTGTTTTTT.

In its sample, this clonotype was seen a few times. This chain uses TRBV12-3 or TRBV12-4 with TRBJ2-3; TRBD1 matches at 9 bases. The ends lost 5 bases at V and 10 bases at J; junction bases unmatched: 13. The CDR3 is 15 amino acids. CDR3 in amino acids: CASSTRDRAAVAQYF. The DNA of the CDR3 is TGTGCCAGCAGTACCCGGGACAGGGCCGCTGTTGCGCAGTATTTT.

This clonotype was detected only a few times. The V and J genes are TRBV20-1 and TRBJ2-3; D unresolved. This CDR3 comprises 13 residues. V lost 5 bases, J lost 3 bases, and 12 bases lay in between. Germline V gene data show CDR1 as DFQATT and CDR2 as SNEGSKA (reference sequence). DNA for the CDR3: TGCAGTGCTTTTCTGGGATTTACAGATACGCAGTATTTT. This encodes CSAFLGFTDTQYF.